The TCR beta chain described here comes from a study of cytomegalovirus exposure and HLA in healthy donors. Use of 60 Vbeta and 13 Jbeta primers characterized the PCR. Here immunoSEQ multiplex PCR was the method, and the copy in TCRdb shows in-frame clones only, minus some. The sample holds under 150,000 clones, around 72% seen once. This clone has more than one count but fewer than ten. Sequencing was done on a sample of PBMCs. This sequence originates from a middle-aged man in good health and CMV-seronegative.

CDR3 in DNA: TGTGCCAGCAGGGAGTTGCTTACGAGTTACGAGCAGTACTTC. This encodes CASRELLTSYEQYF. The J gene is TRBJ2-7, the V gene TRBV2, with no clear D. CDR3 length: 14 amino acids. CDR1 is SNHLY and CDR2 is FYNNEI in the germline V gene. The ends were cut back, 6 bases at V and 4 bases at J, with 16 bases in the middle. Looking up the rest from reference TRBV2 and TRBJ2-7 gives the full variable domain: EPEVTQTPSHQVTQMGQEVILRCVPISNHLYFYWYRQILGQKVEFLVSFYNNEISEKSEIFDDQFSVERPDGSNFTLKIRSTKLEDSAMYFCASRELLTSYEQYFGPGTRLTVT.